Following are 7 T cell receptor beta chains from one sample sequenced in a study of CD8 T cells in Susac syndrome. The RNA, about 0.45 to 1 ug, was put through reverse transcription using random hexamers. A single record per CDR3 protein comes from TCRdb applying MiXCR to the immunoSEQ multiplex PCR reads. The sample holds 130,000 to 150,000 distinct CDR3 sequences, approximately 95% seen once. The sample consisted of CD4+ T cells from PBMCs. The origin of the receptors is a human donor in good health.

The chain couples TRBV6-2 or TRBV6-3 to TRBJ1-2, with TRBD1 as a possible D gene (6 bases). In germline, CDR1 is MNHEY, CDR2 SVGEGT. The CDR3 is made up of 14 amino acids. Trimming shortened V by 7 bases and J by 3 bases, and 15 bases separated the two germline ends. DNA of the CDR3: TGTGCCAGCACCCTCGAGGGGGGTTACTATGGCTACACCTTC. Translating gives CASTLEGGYYGYTF.

In nucleotides, the CDR3 is TGCGCCAGCAGCAGGGACGGGGTCTCCTACAATGAGCAGTTCTTC. Encoded protein: CASSRDGVSYNEQFF. This chain links TRBV5-1 with TRBJ2-1; perhaps D is TRBD1 or TRBD2 (5 bases each). The CDR3 covers 15 residues. Germline CDR1 and CDR2: SGHRS and YFSETQ. Trimming removed 4 bases from V and 0 bases from J, with 11 bases in between.

The rearrangement joins TRBV11-2 to TRBJ2-1; possibly TRBD2 for D (6 bases). The CDR3 is made up of 15 amino acids. V was pared by 3 bases and J by 6 bases, with 15 bases between. Germline V gene lookup returns CDR1 SGHAT and CDR2 FQNNGV. CDR3 bases: TGTGCCAGCAGCTTGTTCCTCCTGGGGGGCAATGAGCAGTTCTTC. Encoded protein: CASSLFLLGGNEQFF. Complete variable domain (other parts from reference TRBV11-2 and TRBJ2-1): EAGVAQSPRYKIIEKRQSVAFWCNPISGHATLYWYQQILGQGPKLLIQFQNNGVVDDSQLPKDRFSAERLKGVDSTLKIQPAKLEDSAVYLCASSLFLLGGNEQFFGPGTRLTVL.

This clonotype was detected once. A read error may produce the germline difference seen at one junction end. The CDR3 nucleotides read TGTGCCAGCAGCCAAGAGCGAGAAATCATCTTC. It codes for CASSQEREIIF. The V call is TRBV3-1, the J call TRBJ1-2; D is unclear. The CDR3 is 11 amino acids. Germline lookup yields CDR1 LGHDT and CDR2 YNNKEL (reference sequence).

This clonotype has a single count. This chain joins TRBV20-1 and TRBJ2-6, with no clear D. The germline gives CDR1 DFQATT, CDR2 SNEGSKA (reference sequence). CDR3 length equals 15 residues. The V end was cut by 5 bases, the J end by 1 base, with 12 bases between. The CDR3 DNA reads as TGCAGTGCTGGTGAAAAGAAATCTGGGGCCAACGTCCTGACTTTC. Its protein is CSAGEKKSGANVLTF.

This clonotype was seen a few times. V is TRBV2 and J is TRBJ2-7; the match to TRBD1 covers 11 bases. Germline V gene sequence: CDR1 SNHLY, CDR2 FYNNEI. The V gene end was trimmed by 8 bases and the J gene end by 0 bases; junction bases not matched to a gene: 12. CDR3 length: 17 residues. CDR3 protein: CASGGDRGAPDSYEQYF. CDR3 bases: TGTGCCAGCGGGGGGGACAGGGGGGCTCCGGACTCCTACGAGCAGTACTTC.

DNA of the CDR3: TGTGCCAGCAGCTCCGCGGGGAGGGACACTGAAGCTTTCTTT. Translating it yields CASSSAGRDTEAFF. The V call is TRBV2, the J call TRBJ1-1; the D is unclear. Trimming removed 6 bases from V and 3 bases from J, with 14 bases in between. The CDR3 has 14 amino acids. Looked up from germline, CDR1 is SNHLY and CDR2 is FYNNEI.